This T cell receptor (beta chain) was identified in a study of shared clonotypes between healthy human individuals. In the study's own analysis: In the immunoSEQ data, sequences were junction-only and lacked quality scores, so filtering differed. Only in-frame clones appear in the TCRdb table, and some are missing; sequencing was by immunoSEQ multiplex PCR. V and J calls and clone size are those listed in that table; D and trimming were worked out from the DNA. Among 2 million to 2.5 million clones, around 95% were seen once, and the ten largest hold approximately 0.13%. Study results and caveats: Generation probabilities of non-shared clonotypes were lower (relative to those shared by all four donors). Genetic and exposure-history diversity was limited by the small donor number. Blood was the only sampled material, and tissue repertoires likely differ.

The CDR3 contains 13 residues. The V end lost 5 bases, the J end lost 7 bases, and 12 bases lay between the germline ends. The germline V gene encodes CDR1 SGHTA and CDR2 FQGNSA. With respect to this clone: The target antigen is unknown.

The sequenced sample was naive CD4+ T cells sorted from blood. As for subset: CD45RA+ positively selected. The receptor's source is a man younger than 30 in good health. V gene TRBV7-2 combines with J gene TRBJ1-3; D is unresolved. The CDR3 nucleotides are TGTGCCAGCAGCCCTCACCAGGTGAACACCATATATTTT. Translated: CASSPHQVNTIYF.